The sequence of this T cell receptor (beta chain) was determined in a study of blood T cells in healthy people across ages (dated by TCRdb to the mid-2010s). About the full investigation: In model experiments, template switching captured about one uniquely barcoded TCR beta cDNA molecule for every two T cells. Using deep sequencing normalized with unique cDNA molecular identifiers, the study measured how TCR beta repertoire diversity changes with age. Four age groups were formed from the donors: young (average approximately 15 years), middle-aged (more than 35), aged (about 68) and long-lived (roughly 88). To avoid experimental bias, donors of different ages were spread randomly across the sequencing lanes. Two additional independent replicas of 1 million unique cDNA reads from the same blood draw were analyzed for two donors (one aged 18 to 29 and one aged 80 or older). Overall study outcomes, separate from this receptor: There was a strong correlation between observed TCR beta diversity and the percentage of naive T cells measured by flow cytometry. Estimates of total diversity based on one million sequenced T cells were considered lower bounds and underestimates. As age increased, observed TCR beta diversity per million T cells dropped in a roughly linear way, and a significant reduction was already evident by age 40. The long-lived group showed more naive CD4+ T cells, fewer expanded clones and increased TCR diversity than the aged group, suggesting age selection. The CMV infection status of donors was not known, potentially confounding age-related changes in expanded clonotypes. Bulk unsorted PBMC profiling prevented conclusive comparison of naive and antigen-experienced compartments.

The library was obtained by 5' RACE. Sequenced on an Illumina HiSeq 2500. A second roughly 6 to 11 cycle PCR used a sample-barcoded 5' primer and a J-beta primer mix. Each TCR beta cDNA molecule received a unique molecular identifier from a template-switch 5' adaptor carrying 12 random nucleotides. Each sample yielded at least 3 million CDR3-containing paired-end reads. First-strand cDNA synthesis was performed from all RNA using the Mint cDNA synthesis kit, with priming by a TRBC-specific oligonucleotide. Following uracil-DNA glycosylase treatment, all cDNA underwent a first 18-cycle PCR with the universal primers M1SS and BC2_uni_R. Per the authors' processing: For normalization, 1 million high-quality reads, each with a distinct molecular identifier, were randomly selected from each sample. Reads with shared molecular identifiers were discarded instead of being binned into consensus sequences. MiTCR, with a Q25 quality threshold and the strictest error-elimination algorithm, was used for CDR3 identification, clonotype clustering and error correction. A nonparametric unseen species model with Euler transformation was used to estimate lower-bound total TCR beta diversity. TCRdb redid the processing of the public reads, applying fastp at Q25 and MiXCR, and retained in-frame beta chains. For every CDR3 protein sequence, its rows merge into one entry that carries the most common genes and DNA. Clone size and V and J calls follow TCRdb, not the original study. The sample profile shows about 400,000 distinct CDR3 sequences; 52% of them were found once. Of the sample, around 50% is held by the ten largest clones.

Donors were a few dozen systemically healthy Caucasian individuals from Russia aged 6 to 90 years. Each donor gave about 10 milliliters of peripheral blood, drawn into EDTA-treated Vacutainer tubes. Ficoll-Paque density-gradient centrifugation was used to isolate PBMCs, with at least 6.5 million per sample. Trizol reagent was used to extract total RNA from PBMCs, with at least 5 micrograms per sample. Naive CD45RAhigh/CD27high T cell percentages were measured by flow cytometry on a PBMC aliquot from every donor. This clonotype has only one observation. Its antigen is unknown. Base qualities are not at hand, and no much larger clone is one base apart. One read alone makes for weak evidence. The CDR3 holds 15 amino acids from the cysteine to the phenylalanine. The entry retains the CDR3 DNA only, 45 bases that are in frame from base 1. Taken from the germline V gene, the CDR1 and CDR2 loops are SGHTA and FQGNSA. V is shortened by 3 bases, J by 1 base, and the region joining them spans 10 bases.

This receptor was obtained from a man between 60 and 75 years old in good health. The sequencing input was blood. The V gene is TRBV7-2 and the J gene is TRBJ1-5; too little of a D gene remains to name it. CDR3 reads: CASSLSRLSNQPQHF. The nucleotide sequence reads TGTGCCAGCAGCTTGTCCAGGCTAAGCAATCAGCCCCAGCATTTT.